A selection of T cell receptor beta chains follows, all from one sample in a study of shared T cell receptors in the human thymus. The protocol was immunoSEQ multiplex PCR, while the TCRdb copy is restricted to in-frame clones and leaves out a portion. The sample holds more than 550,000 clones, 80% to 90% seen once. This sample was also put to use in a study of human thymus T cells.

Material: thymocytes. The receptors come from a boy younger than two with a congenital heart defect. Each CDR3 is given with its conserved first and last residue. A D gene is named only where the DNA matches it firmly. Clone size is not always given. Where it is, it says once, few, many or a class for expanded clones.

clone_size: once
j_call: TRBJ2-7
v_call: TRBV4-1
d_call: -
cdr3_nt: TGCGCCAGCAGCCCCCTAGCGGGACAGGGGAACGAGCAGTACTTC
cdr3_aa: CASSPLAGQGNEQYF

clone_size: -
j_call: TRBJ1-5
v_call: TRBV19
d_call: TRBD1
cdr3_nt: TGTGCCAGTAATAGGGACAGGGAAGATCAGCCCCAGCATTTT
cdr3_aa: CASNRDREDQPQHF

clone_size: -
j_call: TRBJ2-3
v_call: TRBV9
d_call: -
cdr3_nt: TGTGCCAGCAGCGTAGTGGCAGGGGAAACCCAACGACGGTATTTT
cdr3_aa: CASSVVAGETQRRYF

clone_size: -
j_call: TRBJ2-7
v_call: TRBV5-1
d_call: -
cdr3_nt: TGCGCCAGCAGGGACAGAGATTTCCCCTACGAGCAGTACTTC
cdr3_aa: CASRDRDFPYEQYF

clone_size: -
j_call: TRBJ1-1
v_call: TRBV6-1
d_call: -
cdr3_nt: TGTGCCAGCAGTGAGTTTTTGAGATCTATGAACACTGAAGCTTTCTTT
cdr3_aa: CASSEFLRSMNTEAFF

clone_size: -
j_call: TRBJ2-7
v_call: TRBV5-6
d_call: TRBD1
cdr3_nt: TGTGCCAGCAGCTTACTGGGACAGGGTCTCAGCTCCTACGAGCAGTACTTC
cdr3_aa: CASSLLGQGLSSYEQYF

clone_size: -
j_call: TRBJ2-1
v_call: TRBV19
d_call: TRBD2
cdr3_nt: TGTGCCAGTAGTATAGTTCCTAGCGGGGCCCATGAGCAGTTCTTC
cdr3_aa: CASSIVPSGAHEQFF

clone_size: -
j_call: TRBJ2-1
v_call: TRBV11-2
d_call: -
cdr3_nt: TGTGCCAGCAGCACCGGTGGGGGGGGGACATACAATGAGCAGTTCTTC
cdr3_aa: CASSTGGGGTYNEQFF

clone_size: -
j_call: TRBJ2-5
v_call: TRBV28
d_call: -
cdr3_nt: TGTGCCAGCAGTTTAATGGAGGGGGAGACCCAGTACTTC
cdr3_aa: CASSLMEGETQYF

clone_size: -
j_call: TRBJ2-1
v_call: TRBV25-1
d_call: TRBD2
cdr3_nt: TGTGCCAGCAGTGAATTCCCCTTGGGACTAGCGGTCAATGAGCAGTTCTTC
cdr3_aa: CASSEFPLGLAVNEQFF

clone_size: -
j_call: TRBJ1-3
v_call: TRBV28
d_call: TRBD1
cdr3_nt: TGTGCCAGCAGTCCAAACCCGGGACAGGGGGGTAACACCATATATTTT
cdr3_aa: CASSPNPGQGGNTIYF

clone_size: -
j_call: TRBJ2-3
v_call: TRBV11-2
d_call: TRBD2
cdr3_nt: TGTGCCAGCAGCCGAGCGGGAGGCATGACAGATACGCAGTATTTT
cdr3_aa: CASSRAGGMTDTQYF

clone_size: -
j_call: TRBJ1-6
v_call: TRBV6-5
d_call: -
cdr3_nt: TGTGCCAGCAGCGGCGATAGCTCCTATAATTCCCCCCTCCACTTT
cdr3_aa: CASSGDSSYNSPLHF

clone_size: -
j_call: TRBJ2-1
v_call: TRBV6-5
d_call: TRBD2
cdr3_nt: TGTGCCACAACCGGACTAGCGAATTCCTACAATGAGCAGTTCTTC
cdr3_aa: CATTGLANSYNEQFF

clone_size: -
j_call: TRBJ1-6
v_call: TRBV28
d_call: -
cdr3_nt: TGTGCCAGCAGTTTCCCACAGGATGTCGGCTATAATTCACCCCTCCACTTT
cdr3_aa: CASSFPQDVGYNSPLHF

clone_size: -
j_call: TRBJ2-5
v_call: TRBV5-1
d_call: -
cdr3_nt: TGCGCCAGCAGCCCCCCTTCCGACTTGTACCAAGAGACCCAGTACTTC
cdr3_aa: CASSPPSDLYQETQYF

clone_size: -
j_call: TRBJ2-1
v_call: TRBV15
d_call: -
cdr3_nt: TGTGCCACCAGCAGAGATAGGAGGGTCTGGGAGCAGTTCTTC
cdr3_aa: CATSRDRRVWEQFF